This TCR beta chain was observed in a study of T cell responses to AZD1222 COVID-19 vaccine. On the study more broadly: Second-dose intervals near 4 or 12 weeks were combined.

Study-wide results and limits: Donors skewed white British and female; clonal diversity was possibly underestimated. Following two doses of AZD1222, Spike-specific TCR breadth and depth rose.

Of note for this clone: Its antigen is not known.

Germline V lookup: CDR1 GTSNPN, CDR2 SVGIG (reference sequence). CDR3 size: 15 residues. V was cut by 5 bases and J by 0 bases, with 13 bases left in between. This table comes from immunoSEQ multiplex PCR, and its TCRdb copy is limited to in-frame clones, with some not included. Among around 130,000 clones, nearly 95% were seen once, and the ten largest hold 4.5% to 6%. Sequences were derived from peripheral blood, sampled on day 0 of AZD1222 vaccination. The chain joins TRBV30 to TRBJ2-2; no firm D call. The receptor was isolated from an adult in good health. CDR3 protein: CAWGQPYSNTGELFF. The DNA for the CDR3 is TGTGCCTGGGGTCAGCCCTACTCGAACACCGGGGAGCTGTTTTTT.